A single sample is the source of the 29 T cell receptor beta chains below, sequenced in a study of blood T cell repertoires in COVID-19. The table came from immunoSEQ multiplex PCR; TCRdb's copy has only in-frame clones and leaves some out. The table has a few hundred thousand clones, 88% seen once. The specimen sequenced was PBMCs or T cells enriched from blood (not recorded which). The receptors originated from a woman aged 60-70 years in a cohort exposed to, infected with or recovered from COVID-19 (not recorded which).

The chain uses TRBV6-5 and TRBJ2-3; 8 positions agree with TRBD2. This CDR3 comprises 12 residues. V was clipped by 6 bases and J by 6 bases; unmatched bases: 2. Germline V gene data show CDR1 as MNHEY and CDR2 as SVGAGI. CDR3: CASSRGGDTQYF. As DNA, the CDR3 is TGTGCCAGCAGCCGCGGGGGGGATACGCAGTATTTT.

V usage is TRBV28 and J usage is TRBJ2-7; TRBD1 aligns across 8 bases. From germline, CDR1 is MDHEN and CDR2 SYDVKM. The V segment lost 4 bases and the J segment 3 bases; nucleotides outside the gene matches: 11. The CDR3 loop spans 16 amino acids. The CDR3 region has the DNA TGTGCCAGCAGTTCAAAAAACAGGGGGAGGAACTACGAGCAGTACTTC. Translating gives CASSSKNRGRNYEQYF. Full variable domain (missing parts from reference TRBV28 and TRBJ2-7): DVKVTQSSRYLVKRTGEKVFLECVQDMDHENMFWYRQDPGLGLRLIYFSYDVKMKEKGDIPEGYSVSREKKERFSLILESASTNQTSMYLCASSSKNRGRNYEQYFGPGTRLTVT.

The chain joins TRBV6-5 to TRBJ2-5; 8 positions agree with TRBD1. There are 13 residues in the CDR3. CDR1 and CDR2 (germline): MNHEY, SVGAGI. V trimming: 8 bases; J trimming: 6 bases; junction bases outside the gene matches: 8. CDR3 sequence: CASAGTGGKTQYF. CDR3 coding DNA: TGTGCCAGCGCCGGGACAGGAGGGAAGACCCAGTACTTC.

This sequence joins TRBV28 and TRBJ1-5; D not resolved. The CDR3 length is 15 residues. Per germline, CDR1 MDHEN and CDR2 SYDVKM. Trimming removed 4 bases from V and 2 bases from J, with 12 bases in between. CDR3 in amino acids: CASSSPEVGNQPQHF. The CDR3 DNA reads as TGTGCCAGCAGTTCCCCGGAGGTAGGCAATCAGCCCCAGCATTTT. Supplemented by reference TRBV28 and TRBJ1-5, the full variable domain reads DVKVTQSSRYLVKRTGEKVFLECVQDMDHENMFWYRQDPGLGLRLIYFSYDVKMKEKGDIPEGYSVSREKKERFSLILESASTNQTSMYLCASSSPEVGNQPQHFGDGTRLSIL.

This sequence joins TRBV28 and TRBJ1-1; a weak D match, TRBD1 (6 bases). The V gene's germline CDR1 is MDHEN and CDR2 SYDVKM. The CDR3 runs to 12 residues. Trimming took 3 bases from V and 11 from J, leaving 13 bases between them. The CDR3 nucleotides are TGTGCCAGCAGTTTGTTACAGGGTGCGGCTTTCTTT. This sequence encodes CASSLLQGAAFF.

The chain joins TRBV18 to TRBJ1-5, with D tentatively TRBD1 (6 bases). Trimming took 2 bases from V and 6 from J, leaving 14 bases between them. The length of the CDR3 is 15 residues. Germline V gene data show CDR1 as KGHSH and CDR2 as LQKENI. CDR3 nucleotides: TGTGCCAGCTCACCAACACAGGGAGAAGGTCAGCCCCAGCATTTT. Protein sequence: CASSPTQGEGQPQHF.

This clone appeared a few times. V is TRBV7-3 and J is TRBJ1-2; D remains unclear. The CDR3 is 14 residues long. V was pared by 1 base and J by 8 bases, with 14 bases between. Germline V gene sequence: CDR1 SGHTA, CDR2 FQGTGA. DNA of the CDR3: TGTGCCAGCAGCTTAAGAGGCCGGGTCGACGGCTACACCTTC. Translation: CASSLRGRVDGYTF. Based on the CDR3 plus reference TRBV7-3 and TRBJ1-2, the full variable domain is GAGVSQTPSNKVTEKGKYVELRCDPISGHTALYWYRQSLGQGPEFLIYFQGTGAADDSGLPNDRFFAVRPEGSVSTLKIQRTERGDSAVYLCASSLRGRVDGYTFGSGTRLTVV.

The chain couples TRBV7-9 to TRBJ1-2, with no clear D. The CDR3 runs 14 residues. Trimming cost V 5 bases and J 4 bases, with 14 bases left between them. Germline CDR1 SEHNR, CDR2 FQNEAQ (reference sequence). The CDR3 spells CASSPDIHGYGYTF. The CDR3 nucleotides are TGTGCCAGCAGCCCTGACATCCATGGCTATGGCTACACCTTC. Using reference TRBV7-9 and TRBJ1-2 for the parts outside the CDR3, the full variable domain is DTGVSQNPRHKITKRGQNVTFRCDPISEHNRLYWYRQTLGQGPEFLTYFQNEAQLEKSRLLSDRFSAERPKGSFSTLEIQRTEQGDSAMYLCASSPDIHGYGYTFGSGTRLTVV.

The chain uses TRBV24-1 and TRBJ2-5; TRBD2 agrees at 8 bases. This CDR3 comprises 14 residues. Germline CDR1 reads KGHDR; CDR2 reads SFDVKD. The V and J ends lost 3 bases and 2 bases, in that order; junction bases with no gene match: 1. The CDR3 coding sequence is TGTGCCACCAGTGATGGGACTAGGCAAGAGACCCAGTACTTC. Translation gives CATSDGTRQETQYF.

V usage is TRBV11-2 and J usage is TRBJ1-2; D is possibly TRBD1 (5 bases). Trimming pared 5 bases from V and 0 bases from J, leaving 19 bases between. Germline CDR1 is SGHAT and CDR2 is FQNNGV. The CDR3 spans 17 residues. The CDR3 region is CASSNRRTSLTNYGYTF. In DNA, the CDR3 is TGTGCCAGCAGCAATCGTCGGACAAGCCTAACTAACTATGGCTACACCTTC.

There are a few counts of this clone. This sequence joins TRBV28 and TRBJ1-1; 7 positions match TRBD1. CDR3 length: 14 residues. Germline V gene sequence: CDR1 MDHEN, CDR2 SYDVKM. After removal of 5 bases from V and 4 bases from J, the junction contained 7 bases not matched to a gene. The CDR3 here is CASSTRGFGTEAFF. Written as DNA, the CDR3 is TGTGCCAGCAGTACCAGGGGGTTCGGCACTGAAGCTTTCTTT. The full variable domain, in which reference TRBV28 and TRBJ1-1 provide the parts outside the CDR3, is DVKVTQSSRYLVKRTGEKVFLECVQDMDHENMFWYRQDPGLGLRLIYFSYDVKMKEKGDIPEGYSVSREKKERFSLILESASTNQTSMYLCASSTRGFGTEAFFGQGTRLTVV.

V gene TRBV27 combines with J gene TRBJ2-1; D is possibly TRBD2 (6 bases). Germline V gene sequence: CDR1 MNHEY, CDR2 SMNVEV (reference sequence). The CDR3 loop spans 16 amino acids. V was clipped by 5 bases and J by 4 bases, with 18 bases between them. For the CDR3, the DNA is TGTGCCAGCAGTCCAGATTCCGGGACTCCTTACAATGAGCAGTTCTTC. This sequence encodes CASSPDSGTPYNEQFF.

This CDR3 reads CATSSRDISTGELFF. Here the CDR3 DNA reads TGTGCCACCAGCTCACGGGACATATCCACCGGGGAGCTGTTTTTT. The chain uses TRBV15 and TRBJ2-2; weak D call: TRBD1 (6 bases). Germline V CDR1 and CDR2: LNHNV, YYDKDF (reference sequence). The CDR3 covers 15 residues. V lost 5 bases and J 4 bases, leaving 14 bases between the germline ends.

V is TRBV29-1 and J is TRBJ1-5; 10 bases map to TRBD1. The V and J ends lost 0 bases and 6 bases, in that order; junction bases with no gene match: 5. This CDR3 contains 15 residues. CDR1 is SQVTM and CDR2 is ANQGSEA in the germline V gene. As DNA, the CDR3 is TGCAGCGTTGAAGACCGGACAGGGGGAGCTCAGCCCCAGCATTTT. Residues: CSVEDRTGGAQPQHF. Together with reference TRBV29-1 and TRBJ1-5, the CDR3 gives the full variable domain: SAVISQKPSRDICQRGTSLTIQCQVDSQVTMMFWYRQQPGQSLTLIATANQGSEATYESGFVIDKFPISRPNLTFSTLTVSNMSPEDSSIYLCSVEDRTGGAQPQHFGDGTRLSIL.

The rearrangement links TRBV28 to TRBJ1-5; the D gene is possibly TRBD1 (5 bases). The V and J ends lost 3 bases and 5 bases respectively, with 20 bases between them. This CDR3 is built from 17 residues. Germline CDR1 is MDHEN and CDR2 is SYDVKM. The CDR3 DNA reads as TGTGCCAGCAGTTTTGGACTCCCAATTCGGGGGGATCAGCCCCAGCATTTT. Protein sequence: CASSFGLPIRGDQPQHF.

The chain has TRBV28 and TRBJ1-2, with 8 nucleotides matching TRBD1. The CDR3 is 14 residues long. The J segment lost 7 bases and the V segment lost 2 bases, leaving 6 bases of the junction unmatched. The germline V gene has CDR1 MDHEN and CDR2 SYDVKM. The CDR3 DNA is TGTGCCAGCAGTTTACAGGGGGCTGGTGGTGGCTACACCTTC. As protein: CASSLQGAGGGYTF.

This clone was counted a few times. The CDR3: CASSQGGRGNTIYF. As DNA, the CDR3 is TGTGCCAGCAGCCAGGGAGGCAGAGGAAACACCATATATTTT. The chain joins TRBV3-1 (or the pseudogene TRBV3-2) to TRBJ1-3, with D unresolved. The CDR3 runs to 14 residues. Germline CDR1 LGHDT, CDR2 YNNKEL (reference sequence). V lost 3 bases, J lost 4 bases, and 10 bases lay in between.

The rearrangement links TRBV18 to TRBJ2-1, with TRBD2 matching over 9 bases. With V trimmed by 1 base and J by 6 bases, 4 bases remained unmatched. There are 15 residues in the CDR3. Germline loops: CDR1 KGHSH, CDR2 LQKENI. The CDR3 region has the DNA TGTGCCAGCTCACCACTAGCGGGAGTAGGCAATGAGCAGTTCTTC. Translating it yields CASSPLAGVGNEQFF.

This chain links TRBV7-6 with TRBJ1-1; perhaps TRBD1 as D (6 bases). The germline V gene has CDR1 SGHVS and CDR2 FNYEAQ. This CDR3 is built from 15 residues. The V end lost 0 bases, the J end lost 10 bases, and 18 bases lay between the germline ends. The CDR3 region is CASSLAPPTGLGAFF. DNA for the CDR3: TGTGCCAGCAGCTTAGCGCCCCCCACAGGGTTGGGAGCTTTCTTT.

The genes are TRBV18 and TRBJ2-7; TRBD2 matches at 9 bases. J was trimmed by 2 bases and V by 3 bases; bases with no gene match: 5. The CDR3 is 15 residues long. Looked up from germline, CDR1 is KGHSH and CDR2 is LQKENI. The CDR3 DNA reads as TGTGCCAGCTCACCGAGACTAGCGGAGGCCTACGAGCAGTACTTC. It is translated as CASSPRLAEAYEQYF.

Here the CDR3 DNA reads TGTGCCACCAGCGGGATTAGCGGGAGGGTTCGTGAGACCCAGTACTTC. It codes for CATSGISGRVRETQYF. The chain links TRBV24-1 to TRBJ2-5; 11 bases map to TRBD2. Germline V gene sequence: CDR1 KGHDR, CDR2 SFDVKD. The CDR3 sequence is 16 residues long. Germline trimming cut 7 bases from V and 5 bases from J; bases unmatched to any gene: 11.

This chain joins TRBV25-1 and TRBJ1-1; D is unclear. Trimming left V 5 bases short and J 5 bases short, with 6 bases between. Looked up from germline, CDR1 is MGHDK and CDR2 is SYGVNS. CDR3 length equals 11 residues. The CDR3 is CASSLLTEAFF. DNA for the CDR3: TGTGCCAGCAGTCTCCTGACTGAAGCTTTCTTT. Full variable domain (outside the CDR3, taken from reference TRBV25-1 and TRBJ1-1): EADIYQTPRYLVIGTGKKITLECSQTMGHDKMYWYQQDPGMELHLIHYSYGVNSTEKGDLSSESTVSRIRTEHFPLTLESARPSHTSQYLCASSLLTEAFFGQGTRLTVV.

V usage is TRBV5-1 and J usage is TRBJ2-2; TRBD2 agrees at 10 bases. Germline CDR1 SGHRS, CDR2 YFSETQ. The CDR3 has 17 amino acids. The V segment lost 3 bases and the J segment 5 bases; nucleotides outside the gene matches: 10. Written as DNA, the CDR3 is TGCGCCAGCAGCTCCCGCTTAGCGGGAGGTGGGACCGGGGAGCTGTTTTTT. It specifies CASSSRLAGGGTGELFF.

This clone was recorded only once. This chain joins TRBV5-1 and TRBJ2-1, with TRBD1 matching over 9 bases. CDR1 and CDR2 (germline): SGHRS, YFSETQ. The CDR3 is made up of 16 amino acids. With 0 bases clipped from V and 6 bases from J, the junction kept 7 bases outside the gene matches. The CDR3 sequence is CASSLGGQGGRNEQFF. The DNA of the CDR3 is TGCGCCAGCAGCTTGGGGGGACAGGGAGGTCGCAATGAGCAGTTCTTC.

The CDR3 protein is CASSPQEAGYGYGYTF. The CDR3 bases are TGCGCCAGCAGCCCCCAGGAAGCGGGATATGGCTATGGCTACACCTTC. V is TRBV4-1 and J is TRBJ1-2; D call uncertain. V dropped 4 bases and J dropped 4 bases, with 19 bases sitting between them. The CDR3 extends over 16 amino acids. CDR1 is MGHRA and CDR2 is YSYEKL in the germline V gene.

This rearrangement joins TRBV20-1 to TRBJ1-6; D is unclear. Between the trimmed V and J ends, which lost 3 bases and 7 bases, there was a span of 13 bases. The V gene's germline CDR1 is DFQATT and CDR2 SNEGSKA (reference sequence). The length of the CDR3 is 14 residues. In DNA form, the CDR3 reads TGCAGTGCTAGTCTAGGCCTCCCGAATTCACCCCTCCACTTT. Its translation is CSASLGLPNSPLHF.

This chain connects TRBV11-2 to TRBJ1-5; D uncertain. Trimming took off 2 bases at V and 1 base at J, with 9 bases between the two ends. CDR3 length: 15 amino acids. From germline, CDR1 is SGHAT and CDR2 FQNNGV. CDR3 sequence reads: CASSLTGLSNQPQHF. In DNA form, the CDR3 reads TGTGCCAGCAGCTTAACCGGACTGAGCAATCAGCCCCAGCATTTT.

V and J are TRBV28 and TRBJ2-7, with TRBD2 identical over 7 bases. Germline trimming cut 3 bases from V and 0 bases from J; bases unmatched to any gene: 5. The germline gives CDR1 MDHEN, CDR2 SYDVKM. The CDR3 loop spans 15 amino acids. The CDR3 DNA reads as TGTGCCAGCAGTTTGGGCGGGAGCACCTCCTACGAGCAGTACTTC. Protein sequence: CASSLGGSTSYEQYF.

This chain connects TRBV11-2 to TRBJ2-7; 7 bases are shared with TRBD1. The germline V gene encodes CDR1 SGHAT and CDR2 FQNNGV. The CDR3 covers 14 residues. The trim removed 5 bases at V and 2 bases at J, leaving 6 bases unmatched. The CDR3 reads CASSQRDRAYEQYF. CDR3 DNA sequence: TGTGCCAGCAGCCAGAGGGACAGAGCCTACGAGCAGTACTTC.